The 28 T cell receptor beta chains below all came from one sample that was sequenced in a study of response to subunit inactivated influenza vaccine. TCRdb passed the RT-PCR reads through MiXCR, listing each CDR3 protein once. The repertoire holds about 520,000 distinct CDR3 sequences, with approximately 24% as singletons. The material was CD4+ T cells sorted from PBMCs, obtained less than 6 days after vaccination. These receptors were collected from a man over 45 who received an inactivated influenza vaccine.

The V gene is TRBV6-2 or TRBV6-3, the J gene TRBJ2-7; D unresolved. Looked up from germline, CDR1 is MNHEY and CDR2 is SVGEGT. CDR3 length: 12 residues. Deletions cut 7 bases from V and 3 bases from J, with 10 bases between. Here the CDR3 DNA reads TGTGCCAGCAACTCCAATTTCTACGAGCAGTACTTC. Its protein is CASNSNFYEQYF.

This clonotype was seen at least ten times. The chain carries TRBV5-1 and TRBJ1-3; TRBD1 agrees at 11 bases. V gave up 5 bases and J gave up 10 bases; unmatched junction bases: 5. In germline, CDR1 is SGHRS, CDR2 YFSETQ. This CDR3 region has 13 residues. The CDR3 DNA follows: TGCGCCAGCAGTCGGGACAGGGGGTTGACCATATATTTT. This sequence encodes CASSRDRGLTIYF. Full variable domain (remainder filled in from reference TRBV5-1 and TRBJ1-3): KAGVTQTPRYLIKTRGQQVTLSCSPISGHRSVSWYQQTPGQGLQFLFEYFSETQRNKGNFPGRFSGRQFSNSRSEMNVSTLELGDSALYLCASSRDRGLTIYFGEGSWLTVV.

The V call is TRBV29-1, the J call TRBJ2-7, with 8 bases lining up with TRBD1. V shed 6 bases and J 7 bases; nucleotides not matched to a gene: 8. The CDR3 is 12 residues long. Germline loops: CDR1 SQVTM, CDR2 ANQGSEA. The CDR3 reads CSVLGTGIEQYF. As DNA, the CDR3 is TGCAGCGTCCTCGGGACAGGTATAGAGCAGTACTTC.

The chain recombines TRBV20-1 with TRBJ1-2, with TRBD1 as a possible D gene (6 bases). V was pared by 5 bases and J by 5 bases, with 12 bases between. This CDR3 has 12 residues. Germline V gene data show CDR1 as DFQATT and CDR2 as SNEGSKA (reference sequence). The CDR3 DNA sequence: TGCAGTGCTGCCGGGACAACGTATGGCTACACCTTC. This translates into CSAAGTTYGYTF.

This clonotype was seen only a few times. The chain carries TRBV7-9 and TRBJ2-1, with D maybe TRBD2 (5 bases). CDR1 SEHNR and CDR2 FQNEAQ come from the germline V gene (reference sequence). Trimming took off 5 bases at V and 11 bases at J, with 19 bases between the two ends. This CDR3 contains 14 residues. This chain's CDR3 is CASSTIGPGVKQFF. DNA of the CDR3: TGTGCCAGCAGCACCATTGGTCCCGGGGTTAAGCAGTTCTTC.

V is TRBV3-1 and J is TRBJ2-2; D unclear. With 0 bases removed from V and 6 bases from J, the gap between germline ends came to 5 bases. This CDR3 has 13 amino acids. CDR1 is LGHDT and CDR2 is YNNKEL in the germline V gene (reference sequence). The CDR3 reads CASSQDLAGELFF. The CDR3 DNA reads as TGTGCCAGCAGCCAAGATCTGGCCGGGGAGCTGTTTTTT.

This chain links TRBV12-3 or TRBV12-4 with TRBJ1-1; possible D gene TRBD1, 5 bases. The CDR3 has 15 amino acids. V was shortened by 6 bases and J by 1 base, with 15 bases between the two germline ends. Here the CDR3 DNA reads TGTGCCAGCAGCCCCTGGGGCGTCGGGAACACTGAAGCTTTCTTT. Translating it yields CASSPWGVGNTEAFF.

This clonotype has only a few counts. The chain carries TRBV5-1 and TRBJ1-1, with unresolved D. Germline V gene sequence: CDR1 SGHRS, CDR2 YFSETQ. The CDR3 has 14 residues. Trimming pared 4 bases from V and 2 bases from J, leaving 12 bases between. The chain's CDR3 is CASSRDTTNTEAFF. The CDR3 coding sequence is TGCGCCAGCAGCCGAGACACTACTAACACTGAAGCTTTCTTT.

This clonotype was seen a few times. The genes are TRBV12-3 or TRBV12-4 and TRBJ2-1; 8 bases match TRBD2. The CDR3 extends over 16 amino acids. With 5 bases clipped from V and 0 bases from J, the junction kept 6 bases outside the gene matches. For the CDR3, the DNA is TGTGCCAGCAGTCCCTGGACTAGCCTCTCCTACAATGAGCAGTTCTTC. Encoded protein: CASSPWTSLSYNEQFF.

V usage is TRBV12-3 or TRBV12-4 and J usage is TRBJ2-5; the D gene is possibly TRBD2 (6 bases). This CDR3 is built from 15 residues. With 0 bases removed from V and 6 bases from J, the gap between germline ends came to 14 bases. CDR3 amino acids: CASSLAGGGVKTQYF. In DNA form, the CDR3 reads TGTGCCAGCAGTTTAGCGGGAGGCGGCGTAAAGACCCAGTACTTC.

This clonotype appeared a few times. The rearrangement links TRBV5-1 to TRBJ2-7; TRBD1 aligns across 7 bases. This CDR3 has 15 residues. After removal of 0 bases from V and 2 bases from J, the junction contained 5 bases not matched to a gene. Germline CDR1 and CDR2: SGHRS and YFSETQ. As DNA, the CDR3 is TGCGCCAGCAGCTTGGCCGAAGGGGGCCCCTACGAGCAGTACTTC. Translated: CASSLAEGGPYEQYF.

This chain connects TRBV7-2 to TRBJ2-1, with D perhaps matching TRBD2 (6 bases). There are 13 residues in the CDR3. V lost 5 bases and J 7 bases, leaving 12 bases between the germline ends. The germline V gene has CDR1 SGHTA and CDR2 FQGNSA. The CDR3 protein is CASSATSQNEQFF. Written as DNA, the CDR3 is TGTGCCAGCAGCGCCACTAGCCAGAATGAGCAGTTCTTC.

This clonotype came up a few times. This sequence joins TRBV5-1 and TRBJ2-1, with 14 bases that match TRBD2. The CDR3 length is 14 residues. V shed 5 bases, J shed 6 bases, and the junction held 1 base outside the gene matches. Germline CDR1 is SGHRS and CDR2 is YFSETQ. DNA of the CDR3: TGCGCCAGCAGAGGGACTAGCGGGAGCAATGAGCAGTTCTTC. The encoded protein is CASRGTSGSNEQFF.

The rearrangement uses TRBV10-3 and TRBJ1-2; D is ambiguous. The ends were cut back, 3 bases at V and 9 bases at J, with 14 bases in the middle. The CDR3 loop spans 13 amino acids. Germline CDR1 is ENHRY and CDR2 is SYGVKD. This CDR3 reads CAISDMPNGRYTF. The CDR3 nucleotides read TGTGCCATCAGTGATATGCCTAATGGCCGCTACACCTTC.

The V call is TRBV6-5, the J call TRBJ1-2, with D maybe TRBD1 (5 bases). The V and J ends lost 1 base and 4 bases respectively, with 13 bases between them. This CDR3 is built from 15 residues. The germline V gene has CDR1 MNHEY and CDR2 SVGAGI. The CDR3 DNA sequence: TGTGCCAGCAGTTACTATAGCCGGGGCTCCTATGGCTACACCTTC. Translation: CASSYYSRGSYGYTF.

CDR3 DNA sequence: TGCAGTGCTAGGAAAAGCGGGCCGCGGACCGGGGAGCTGTTTTTT. Protein: CSARKSGPRTGELFF. V usage is TRBV20-1 and J usage is TRBJ2-2; D possibly corresponds to TRBD2 (6 bases). Trimming removed 3 bases at V and 5 bases at J, with 16 bases between. The CDR3 sequence is 15 residues long. CDR1 DFQATT and CDR2 SNEGSKA come from the germline V gene (reference sequence).

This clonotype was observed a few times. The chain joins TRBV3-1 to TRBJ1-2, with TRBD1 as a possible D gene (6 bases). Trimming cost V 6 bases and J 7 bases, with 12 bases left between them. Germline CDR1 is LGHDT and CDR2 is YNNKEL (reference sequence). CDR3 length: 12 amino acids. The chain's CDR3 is CASRITGSGYTF. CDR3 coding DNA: TGTGCCAGCAGGATTACAGGGTCTGGCTACACCTTC. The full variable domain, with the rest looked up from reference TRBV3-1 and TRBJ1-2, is DTAVSQTPKYLVTQMGNDKSIKCEQNLGHDTMYWYKQDSKKFLKIMFSYNNKELIINETVPNRFSPKSPDKAHLNLHINSLELGDSAVYFCASRITGSGYTFGSGTRLTVV.

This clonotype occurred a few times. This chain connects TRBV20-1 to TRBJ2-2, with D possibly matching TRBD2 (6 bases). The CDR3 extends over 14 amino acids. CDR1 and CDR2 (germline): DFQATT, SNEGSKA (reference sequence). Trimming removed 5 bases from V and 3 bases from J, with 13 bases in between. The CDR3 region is CSASPSAHTGELFF. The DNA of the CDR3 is TGCAGTGCTTCTCCTAGCGCCCACACCGGGGAGCTGTTTTTT.

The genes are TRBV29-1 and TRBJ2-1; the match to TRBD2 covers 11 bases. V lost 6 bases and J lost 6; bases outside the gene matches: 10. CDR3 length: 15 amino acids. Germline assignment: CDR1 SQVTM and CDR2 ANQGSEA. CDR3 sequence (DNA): TGCAGCGTAGTAGCGGGAGGGGGAGTTGCCAATGAGCAGTTCTTC. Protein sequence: CSVVAGGGVANEQFF.

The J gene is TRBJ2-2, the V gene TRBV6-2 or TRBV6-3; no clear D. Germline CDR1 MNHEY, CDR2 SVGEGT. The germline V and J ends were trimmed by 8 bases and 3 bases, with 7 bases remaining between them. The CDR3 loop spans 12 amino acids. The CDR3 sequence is CASAVDTGELFF. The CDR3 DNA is TGTGCCAGCGCCGTGGACACCGGGGAGCTGTTTTTT.

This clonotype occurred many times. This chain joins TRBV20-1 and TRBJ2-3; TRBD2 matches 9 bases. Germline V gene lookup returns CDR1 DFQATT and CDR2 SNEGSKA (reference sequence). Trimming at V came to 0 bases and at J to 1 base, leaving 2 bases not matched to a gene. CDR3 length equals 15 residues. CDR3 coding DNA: TGCAGTGCTAGAGATTCTAGCGGGGGCACAGATACGCAGTATTTT. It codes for CSARDSSGGTDTQYF.

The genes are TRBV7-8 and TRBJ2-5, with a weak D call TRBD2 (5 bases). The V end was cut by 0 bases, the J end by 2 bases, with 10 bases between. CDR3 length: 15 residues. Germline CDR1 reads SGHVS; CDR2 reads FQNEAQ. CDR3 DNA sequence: TGTGCCAGCAGCTTAGCGGGAGCCCCTCAAGAGACCCAGTACTTC. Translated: CASSLAGAPQETQYF.

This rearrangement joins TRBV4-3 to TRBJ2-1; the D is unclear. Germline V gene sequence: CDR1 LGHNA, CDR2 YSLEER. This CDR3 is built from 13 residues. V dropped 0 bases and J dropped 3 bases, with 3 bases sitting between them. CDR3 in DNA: TGCGCCAGCAGCCAAGATGACTACAATGAGCAGTTCTTC. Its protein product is CASSQDDYNEQFF.

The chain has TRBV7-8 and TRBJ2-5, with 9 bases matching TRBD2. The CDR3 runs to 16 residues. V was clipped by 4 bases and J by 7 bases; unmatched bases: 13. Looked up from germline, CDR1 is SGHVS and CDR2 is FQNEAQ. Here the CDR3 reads CASSSEHGGGAWTQYF. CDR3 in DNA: TGTGCCAGCAGCTCTGAGCACGGCGGGGGGGCCTGGACCCAGTACTTC.

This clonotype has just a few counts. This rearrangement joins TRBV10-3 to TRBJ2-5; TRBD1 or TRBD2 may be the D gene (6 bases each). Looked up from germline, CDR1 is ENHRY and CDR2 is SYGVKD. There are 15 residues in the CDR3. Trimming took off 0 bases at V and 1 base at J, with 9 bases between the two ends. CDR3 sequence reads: CAISESWGAQETQYF. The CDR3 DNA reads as TGTGCCATCAGTGAGTCGTGGGGGGCCCAAGAGACCCAGTACTTC.

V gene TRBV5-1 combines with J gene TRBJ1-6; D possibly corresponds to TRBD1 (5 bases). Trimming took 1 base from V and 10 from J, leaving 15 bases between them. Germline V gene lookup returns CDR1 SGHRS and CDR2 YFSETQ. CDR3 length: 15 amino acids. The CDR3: CASSLQGTGNSPLHF. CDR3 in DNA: TGCGCCAGCAGCTTGCAAGGGACTGGTAACTCACCCCTCCACTTT.

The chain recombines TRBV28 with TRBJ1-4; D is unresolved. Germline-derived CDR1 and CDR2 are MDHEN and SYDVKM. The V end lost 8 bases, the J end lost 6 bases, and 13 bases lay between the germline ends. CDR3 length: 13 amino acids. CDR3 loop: CASRTASYEKLFF. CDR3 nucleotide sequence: TGTGCCAGCCGAACGGCTTCCTATGAAAAACTGTTTTTT.

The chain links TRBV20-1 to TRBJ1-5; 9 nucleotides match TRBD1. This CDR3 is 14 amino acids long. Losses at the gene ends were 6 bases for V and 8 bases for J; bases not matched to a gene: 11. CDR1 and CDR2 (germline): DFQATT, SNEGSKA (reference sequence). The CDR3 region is CSASPGTGTEPQHF. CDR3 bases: TGCAGTGCCTCACCAGGGACAGGGACAGAGCCCCAGCATTTT.